This T cell receptor beta chain originates from a study of blood T cells in healthy people across ages. A second about 7 to 11 cycle PCR used barcoded and J-beta primers. Each cDNA molecule carried a tag from a template-switch adaptor that contained 12 random nucleotides. From the 5' RACE reads, TCRdb called clonotypes with MiXCR, one entry per CDR3 protein. Among hundreds of thousands of distinct CDR3 sequences listed, around 48% were seen once. Researchers collected 7.5 to 10 milliliters of peripheral blood from every single donor. V lost 1 base, J lost 8 bases, and 15 bases lay in between. The CDR3 sequence is 14 residues long. Looked up from germline, CDR1 is DFQATT and CDR2 is SNEGSKA (reference sequence).

Specimen: blood. This chain uses TRBV20-1 with TRBJ2-1, with D perhaps TRBD1 or TRBD2 (6 bases each). The source of this sequence is a man older than 75 in good health. This chain's CDR3 is CSARVGGPVYEQFF. For the CDR3, the DNA is TGCAGTGCTAGAGTAGGGGGGCCTGTCTATGAGCAGTTCTTC.